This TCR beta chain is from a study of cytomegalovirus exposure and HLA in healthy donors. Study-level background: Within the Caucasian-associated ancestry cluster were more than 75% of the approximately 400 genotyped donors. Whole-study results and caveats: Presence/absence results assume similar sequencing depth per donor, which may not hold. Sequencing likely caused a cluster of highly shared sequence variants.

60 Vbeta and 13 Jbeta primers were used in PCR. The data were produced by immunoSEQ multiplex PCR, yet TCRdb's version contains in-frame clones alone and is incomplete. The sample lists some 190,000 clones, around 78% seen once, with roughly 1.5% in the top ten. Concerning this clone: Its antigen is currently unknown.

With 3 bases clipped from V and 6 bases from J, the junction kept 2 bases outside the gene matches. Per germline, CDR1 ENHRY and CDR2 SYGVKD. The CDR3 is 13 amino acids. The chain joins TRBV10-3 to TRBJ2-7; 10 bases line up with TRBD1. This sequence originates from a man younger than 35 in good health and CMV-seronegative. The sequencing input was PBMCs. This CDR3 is CAISEDRGREQYF. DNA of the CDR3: TGTGCCATCAGTGAAGACAGGGGGCGCGAGCAGTACTTC.